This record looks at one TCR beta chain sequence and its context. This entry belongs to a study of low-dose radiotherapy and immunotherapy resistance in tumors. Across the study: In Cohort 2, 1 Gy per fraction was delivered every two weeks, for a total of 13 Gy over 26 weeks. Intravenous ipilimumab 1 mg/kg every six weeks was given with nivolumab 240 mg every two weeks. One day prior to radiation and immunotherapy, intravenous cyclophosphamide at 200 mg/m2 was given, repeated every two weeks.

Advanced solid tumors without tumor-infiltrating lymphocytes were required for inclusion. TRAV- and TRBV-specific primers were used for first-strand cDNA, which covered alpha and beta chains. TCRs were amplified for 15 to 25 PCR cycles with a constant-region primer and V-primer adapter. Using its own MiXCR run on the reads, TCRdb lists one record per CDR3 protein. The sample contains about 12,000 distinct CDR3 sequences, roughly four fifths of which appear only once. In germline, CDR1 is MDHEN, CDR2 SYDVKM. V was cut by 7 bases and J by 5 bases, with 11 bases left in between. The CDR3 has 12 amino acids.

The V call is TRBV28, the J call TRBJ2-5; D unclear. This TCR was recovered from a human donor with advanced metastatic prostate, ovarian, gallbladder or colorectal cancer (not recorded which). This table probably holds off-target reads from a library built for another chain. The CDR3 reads CASNARTETQYF. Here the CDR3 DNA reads TGTGCCAGCAATGCACGGACGGAGACCCAGTACTTC.